One T cell receptor beta chain is described in this entry. The data were obtained in a study of blood T cell repertoires in COVID-19. Study details: From the United States, Italy and Spain came samples of acute and convalescent COVID-19.

V lost 2 bases, J lost 2 bases, and 9 bases lay in between. Germline-derived CDR1 and CDR2 are MNHEY and SVGAGI. The CDR3 length is 14 residues. Sequenced by immunoSEQ multiplex PCR; TCRdb stores in-frame clones only, minus some. Seen here are about 60,000 clones, 80% to 90% observed once, and the top ten hold just under 6.5%. The chain is built from TRBV6-5 and TRBJ1-2; possible D gene TRBD1, 5 bases. The receptor comes from a human donor in a cohort sampled during active COVID-19. Sequencing used peripheral blood. This CDR3 is CASSYAGKNYGYTF. DNA of the CDR3: TGTGCCAGCAGTTACGCAGGGAAGAACTATGGCTACACCTTC.